The entry below describes one TCR beta chain. Its antigen is unidentified. The J segment lost 4 bases and the V segment lost 6 bases, leaving 8 bases of the junction unmatched. Germline assignment: CDR1 MDHEN and CDR2 SYDVKM. The CDR3 length is 16 residues. These data come from a study of cytomegalovirus exposure and HLA in healthy donors. The study's findings and limits: It was confirmed in vitro that a few of the CMV-associated chains were specific for CMV antigens.

Primers for the PCR totalled 60 Vbeta and 13 Jbeta. Clones were sequenced by immunoSEQ multiplex PCR, and TCRdb holds only the in-frame ones, with some missing. The table lists 95,000 to 100,000 clones, roughly three quarters of them singletons, with approximately 8% in the top ten. The TCR originated in a female donor in good health and CMV-seronegative. V gene TRBV28 combines with J gene TRBJ2-3; 12 bases agree with TRBD2. Input material: PBMCs. Written as DNA, the CDR3 is TGTGCCAGCAGCCGTCCGACTAGCGGGGGTTCAGATACGCAGTATTTT. It translates to CASSRPTSGGSDTQYF.